This T cell receptor (beta chain) appears in the sequencing data of a study of T cell repertoires in cytomegalovirus infection. With V trimmed by 0 bases and J by 5 bases, 6 bases remained unmatched. Germline CDR1 and CDR2: LGHNA and YSLEER. The CDR3 extends over 15 amino acids. Each CDR3 protein is one row after TCRdb ran MiXCR on the reads. The sample has hundreds of thousands of distinct CDR3 sequences; roughly 43% are singletons. About this clonotype: Its antigen remains unidentified.

The specimen comprised cultured PBMCs, sampled from culture after CMV antigen stimulation. The chain recombines TRBV4-3 with TRBJ2-7; 8 bases are shared with TRBD1. This TCR derives from a human donor in good health (CMV status not recorded). Some clones in this sample may be carry-over from other donors' samples. The CDR3, as DNA: TGCGCCAGCAGCCAAGATCTCGGACAGGGACACGAGCAGTACTTC. It translates to CASSQDLGQGHEQYF.